Included here is one TCR beta chain sequence, with context. Its antigen is undetermined. Documented time point: sample taken at primary tumor resection. Whole RNA was taken from tumor, nontumor lung or frozen PBMC; it was then sequenced unsorted. This entry belongs to a study of spatial heterogeneity in lung cancer. Findings of the study overall: Ubiquitous expanded tumor TCRs were observed in blood more at resection than follow-up.

The V and J ends lost 2 bases and 11 bases respectively, with 12 bases between them. The length of the CDR3 is 12 residues. Germline V gene lookup returns CDR1 SEHNR and CDR2 FQNEAQ (reference sequence). The library protocol tagged each TCR cDNA with a unique molecular identifier. Each CDR3 protein gets one entry after TCRdb re-called the 5' RACE reads with MiXCR. This sample has around 24,000 distinct CDR3 sequences, with roughly 6.9% found just once. Sequenced here: PBMCs, sampled at surgery. The sequence was collected from a male donor with early-stage non-small cell lung cancer. The genes are TRBV7-9 and TRBJ1-1; D gene ambiguous. The CDR3 nucleotides read TGTGCCAGCAGCTTAAACGAGAGATCGGCTTTCTTT. This codes for CASSLNERSAFF.